These 15 T cell receptor beta chains share one sample of origin, sequenced in a study of cytotoxic CD8 clonotypes in ibrutinib-treated CLL. The repertoire was sequenced with immunoSEQ multiplex PCR; TCRdb's copy has only in-frame clones and lacks some. In the table there are approximately 320,000 clones, over 60% of which are singletons. The sequences come from PBMCs, collected after 36 months of ibrutinib treatment. Source of these receptors: a human donor with chronic lymphocytic leukemia.

The chain carries TRBV10-3 and TRBJ2-3; D not certain. Per the germline V gene, CDR1 is ENHRY and CDR2 is SYGVKD. Trimming left V 4 bases short and J 3 bases short, with 14 bases between. The CDR3 has 15 amino acids. The CDR3 here is CAISVNVLLTDTQYF. Written as DNA, the CDR3 is TGTGCCATCAGTGTCAATGTCTTACTAACAGATACGCAGTATTTT.

This clone was counted a few times. This rearrangement joins TRBV28 to TRBJ2-7, with 8 bases that match TRBD2. This CDR3 is built from 13 residues. V trimming: 7 bases; J trimming: 5 bases; junction bases outside the gene matches: 7. Looked up from germline, CDR1 is MDHEN and CDR2 is SYDVKM. CDR3 bases: TGTGCCAGCAACTCGGGGGGGCGGCACGAGCAGTACTTC. This codes for CASNSGGRHEQYF.

This chain connects TRBV7-8 to TRBJ2-7; TRBD1 agrees at 7 bases. V lost 4 bases, J lost 1 base, and 7 bases stayed unmatched. The CDR3 totals 15 residues. In germline, CDR1 is SGHVS, CDR2 FQNEAQ. The CDR3 protein is CASSSDREKSYEQYF. Written as DNA, the CDR3 is TGTGCCAGCAGCTCTGACAGGGAAAAATCCTACGAGCAGTACTTC. Complete variable domain (other parts from reference TRBV7-8 and TRBJ2-7): GAGVSQSPRYKVAKRGQDVALRCDPISGHVSLFWYQQALGQGPEFLTYFQNEAQLDKSGLPSDRFFAERPEGSVSTLKIQRTQQEDSAVYLCASSSDREKSYEQYFGPGTRLTVT.

The V call is TRBV15, the J call TRBJ1-5; D gene ambiguous. The length of the CDR3 is 12 residues. Looked up from germline, CDR1 is LNHNV and CDR2 is YYDKDF (reference sequence). Trimming shortened V by 6 bases and J by 1 base, and 4 bases separated the two germline ends. CDR3 sequence reads: CATRGSNQPQHF. The CDR3 coding sequence is TGTGCCACCAGGGGAAGCAATCAGCCCCAGCATTTT.

The sample holds a few counts of this clone. The V gene is TRBV11-2, the J gene TRBJ2-4; D is uncertain. This CDR3 is built from 13 residues. CDR1 SGHAT and CDR2 FQNNGV come from the germline V gene. The V and J ends lost 6 bases and 8 bases respectively, with 14 bases between them. This CDR3 reads CASRPGREDIQYF. The CDR3 region has the DNA TGTGCCAGCAGACCCGGACGAGAGGACATTCAGTACTTC.

The table lists this clone with a few counts. The V call is TRBV2, the J call TRBJ2-7; D might be TRBD1 (6 bases). This CDR3 has 13 residues. The V gene's germline CDR1 is SNHLY and CDR2 FYNNEI. V was trimmed by 9 bases and J by 2 bases, leaving 14 bases between them. This chain's CDR3 is CASSRDTTYEQYF. In DNA, the CDR3 is TGTGCCAGTTCCCGGGACACTACCTACGAGCAGTACTTC.

Only a few counts were recorded for this clone. The chain joins TRBV4-3 to TRBJ1-2; no firm D call. V was clipped by 4 bases and J by 7 bases, with 22 bases between them. The CDR3 length is 16 residues. Germline V gene sequence: CDR1 LGHNA, CDR2 YSLEER. The CDR3: CASSLRYKLYGPGYTF. In nucleotides, the CDR3 is TGCGCCAGCAGCCTTCGGTACAAATTATATGGTCCTGGCTACACCTTC.

CDR3 sequence (DNA): TGCGCCAGCAGCTTAGGGGGCGCGGGCACTGAAGCTTTCTTT. Its protein is CASSLGGAGTEAFF. This chain links TRBV5-1 with TRBJ1-1, with 7 positions matching TRBD1. Germline CDR1 SGHRS, CDR2 YFSETQ. J gave up 4 bases and V 2 bases, and 5 bases lay outside the gene matches. The CDR3 has 14 amino acids.

V and J are TRBV14 and TRBJ1-2, with 7 positions matching TRBD1. CDR1 and CDR2 from the germline V gene are SGHDN and FVKESK. The V gene end was trimmed by 0 bases and the J gene end by 4 bases; junction bases not matched to a gene: 2. The length of the CDR3 is 14 residues. CDR3 sequence reads: CASSQEGQSYGYTF. DNA for the CDR3: TGTGCCAGCAGCCAAGAGGGACAGTCCTATGGCTACACCTTC. The complete variable domain, with remaining parts taken from reference TRBV14 and TRBJ1-2, reads EAGVTQFPSHSVIEKGQTVTLRCDPISGHDNLYWYRRVMGKEIKFLLHFVKESKQDESGMPNNRFLAERTGGTYSTLKVQPAELEDSGVYFCASSQEGQSYGYTFGSGTRLTVV.

This clone was observed once. V is TRBV25-1 and J is TRBJ1-2; tentative D call: TRBD1 (6 bases). Per the germline V gene, CDR1 is MGHDK and CDR2 is SYGVNS. The CDR3 length is 14 residues. Trimming removed 2 bases from V and 5 bases from J, with 12 bases in between. The DNA of the CDR3 is TGTGCCAGCAGTGAACCAGGACAGATATATGGCTACACCTTC. Amino acids: CASSEPGQIYGYTF.

CDR3 nucleotides: TGTGCCAGCAGCCTGGGAACAGGGATTCTTGGCTACACCTTC. Translated: CASSLGTGILGYTF. V and J are TRBV5-8 and TRBJ1-2, with TRBD1 as a possible D gene (6 bases). The CDR3 contains 14 residues. Looked up from germline, CDR1 is SGHTS and CDR2 is YDEGEE. V was clipped by 4 bases and J by 7 bases, with 17 bases between them. Full variable domain (outside the CDR3, taken from reference TRBV5-8 and TRBJ1-2): EAGVTQSPTHLIKTRGQQATLRCSPISGHTSVYWYQQALGLGLQFLLWYDEGEERNRGNFPPRFSGRQFPNYSSELNVNALELEDSALYLCASSLGTGILGYTFGSGTRLTVV.

The V call is TRBV5-1, the J call TRBJ2-7; 9 bases match TRBD2. Per germline, CDR1 SGHRS and CDR2 YFSETQ. J lost 1 base, V lost 0 bases, and 5 bases had no gene match. CDR3 size: 16 residues. The DNA for the CDR3 is TGCGCCAGCAGCTTGGCGGCAACTAGCGGGTCCTACGAGCAGTACTTC. It yields the protein CASSLAATSGSYEQYF.

V and J are TRBV5-1 and TRBJ2-7; possibly TRBD1 for D (6 bases). The CDR3 runs 12 residues. The V end was cut by 4 bases, the J end by 6 bases, with 11 bases between. Germline CDR1 SGHRS, CDR2 YFSETQ. CDR3 sequence reads: CASSSTGTEQYF. The DNA of the CDR3 is TGCGCCAGCAGCAGTACAGGGACCGAGCAGTACTTC.

V and J are TRBV19 and TRBJ1-1; the D is unclear. V was shortened by 7 bases and J by 0 bases, with 9 bases between the two germline ends. The CDR3 loop spans 13 amino acids. Germline CDR1 and CDR2: LNHDA and SQIVND (reference sequence). CDR3 sequence (DNA): TGTGCCAGTATGTGGAGGGTGAACACTGAAGCTTTCTTT. It specifies CASMWRVNTEAFF.

The chain recombines TRBV9 with TRBJ2-1, with 9 nucleotides matching TRBD1. There are 16 residues in the CDR3. Losses at the gene ends were 4 bases for V and 6 bases for J; bases not matched to a gene: 11. Germline V gives CDR1 SGDLS, CDR2 YYNGEE. CDR3 loop: CASSLRRDRVSNEQFF. The CDR3 nucleotides are TGTGCCAGCAGCCTCCGCCGGGACAGGGTGTCCAATGAGCAGTTCTTC.